This T cell receptor beta chain derives from a study of T cells in Graves' hyperthyroidism and ophthalmopathy. About the research overall: Peripheral blood was acquired at first diagnosis, ahead of any therapy whatsoever.

The study defined stable Graves' hyperthyroidism as no ophthalmopathy progression within 18 months. Participants, patients aged 18 to 65, had newly diagnosed hyperthyroidism with a duration under 2 months. The germline V gene encodes CDR1 MNHNS and CDR2 SASEGT. Trimming cost V 2 bases and J 4 bases, with 10 bases left between them. The CDR3 loop spans 14 amino acids. The investigators amplified TCR beta CDR3 regions from RNA transcripts. The HTBI primer set was used in a first-round RT-PCR of the TCR CDR3. TCRdb analysed the multiplex PCR reads with MiXCR anew, one entry per CDR3 protein. The data hold some 180,000 distinct CDR3 sequences, with approximately 15% observed a single time. This clonotype was seen repeatedly, ten times or more.

The chain employs TRBV6-1 and TRBJ2-3; D unclear. The sample comprised blood. The TCR comes from a woman aged 45-65 years with Graves' hyperthyroidism. The DNA for the CDR3 is TGTGCCAGCAGTGAACTAAGGATCCCAGATACGCAGTATTTT. Its translation is CASSELRIPDTQYF.